This T cell receptor (beta chain) comes out of a study of regulatory T cells in long-lasting Graves disease. On the study more broadly: Over 5 years on antithyroid drugs plus positive TSH receptor antibodies marked Graves' disease as persistent. Study-wide findings and caveats: Favored usage of TRBV28, TRBJ1-2 and TRBJ2-5 was recorded in persistent disease. Sample size was small, which may have lowered accuracy.

In regard to this clonotype: The antigen is unknown.

The time point: persistent/refractory GD, antithyroid drugs over 5 years with positive TRAb. PBMCs provided the RNA from which the TCR library was made. Tubes containing EDTA received 8.5 to 9 milliliters of drawn peripheral blood. Building of the TCR beta libraries involved iRepertoire HTBI primers and Arm-PCR of CDR3 regions. Using its own MiXCR run on the multiplex PCR reads, TCRdb lists one record per CDR3 protein. The data hold 360,000 or so distinct CDR3 sequences, with roughly 20% observed a single time. V was cut by 4 bases and J by 8 bases, with 12 bases left in between. This CDR3 region has 12 residues. Germline CDR1 is MNHNS and CDR2 is SASEGT.

The origin of this receptor is a woman in her thirties or forties with Graves disease. The sample was peripheral blood mononuclear cells (PBMCs), taken when the disease was refractory, from a patient treated with antithyroid drugs. The chain uses TRBV6-1 and TRBJ2-7; D gene ambiguous. This chain's CDR3 is CASSVSSPKQYF. CDR3 DNA sequence: TGTGCCAGCAGTGTTTCGAGCCCAAAGCAGTACTTC.